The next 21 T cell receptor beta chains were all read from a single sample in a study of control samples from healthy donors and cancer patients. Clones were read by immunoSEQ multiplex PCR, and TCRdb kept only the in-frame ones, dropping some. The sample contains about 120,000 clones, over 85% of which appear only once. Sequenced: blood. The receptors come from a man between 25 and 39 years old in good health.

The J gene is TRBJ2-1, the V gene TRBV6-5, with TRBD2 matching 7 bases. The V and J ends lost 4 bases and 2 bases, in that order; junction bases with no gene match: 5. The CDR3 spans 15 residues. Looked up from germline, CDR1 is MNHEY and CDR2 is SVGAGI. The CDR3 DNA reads TGTGCCAGCAGTTCCCGCGGGGGAACCTACAATGAGCAGTTCTTC. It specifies CASSSRGGTYNEQFF.

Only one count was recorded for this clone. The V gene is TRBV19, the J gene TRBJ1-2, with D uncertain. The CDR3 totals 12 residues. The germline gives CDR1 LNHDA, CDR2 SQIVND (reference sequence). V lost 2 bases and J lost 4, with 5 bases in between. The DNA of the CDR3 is TGTGCCAGTAGTATAAGGAGCTATGGCTACACCTTC. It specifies CASSIRSYGYTF.

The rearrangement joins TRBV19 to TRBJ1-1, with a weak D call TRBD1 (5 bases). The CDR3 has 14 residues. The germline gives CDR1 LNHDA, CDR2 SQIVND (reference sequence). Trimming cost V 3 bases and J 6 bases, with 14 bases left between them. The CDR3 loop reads CASSIQGTAAEAFF. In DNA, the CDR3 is TGTGCCAGTAGTATCCAGGGAACAGCGGCTGAAGCTTTCTTT.

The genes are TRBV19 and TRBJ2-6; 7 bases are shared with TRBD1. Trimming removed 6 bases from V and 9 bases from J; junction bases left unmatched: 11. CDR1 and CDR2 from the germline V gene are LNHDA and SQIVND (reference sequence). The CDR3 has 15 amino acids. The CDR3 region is CASSPGGVTGNVLTF. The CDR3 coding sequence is TGTGCCAGTAGCCCAGGGGGAGTAACGGGCAACGTCCTGACTTTC.

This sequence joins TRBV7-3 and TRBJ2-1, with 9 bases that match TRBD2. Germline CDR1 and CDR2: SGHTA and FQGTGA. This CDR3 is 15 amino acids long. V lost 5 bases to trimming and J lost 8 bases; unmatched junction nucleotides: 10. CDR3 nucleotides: TGTGCCAGCAGCCTGGGGGGGACTAGCTTTTATGAGCAGTTCTTC. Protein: CASSLGGTSFYEQFF. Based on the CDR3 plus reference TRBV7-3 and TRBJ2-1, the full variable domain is GAGVSQTPSNKVTEKGKYVELRCDPISGHTALYWYRQSLGQGPEFLIYFQGTGAADDSGLPNDRFFAVRPEGSVSTLKIQRTERGDSAVYLCASSLGGTSFYEQFFGPGTRLTVL.

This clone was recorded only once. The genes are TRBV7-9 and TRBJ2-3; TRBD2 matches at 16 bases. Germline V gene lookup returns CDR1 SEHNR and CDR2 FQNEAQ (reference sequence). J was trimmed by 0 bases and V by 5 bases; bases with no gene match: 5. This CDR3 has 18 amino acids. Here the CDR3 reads CASSPGTSGGVSTDTQYF. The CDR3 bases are TGTGCCAGCAGCCCCGGGACTAGCGGGGGGGTAAGCACAGATACGCAGTATTTT.

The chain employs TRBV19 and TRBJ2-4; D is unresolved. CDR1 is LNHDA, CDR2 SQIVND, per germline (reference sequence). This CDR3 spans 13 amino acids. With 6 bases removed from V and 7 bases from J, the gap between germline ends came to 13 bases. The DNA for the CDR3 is TGTGCCAGTAGCGACTTACAAAGGAACATTCAGTACTTC. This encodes CASSDLQRNIQYF.

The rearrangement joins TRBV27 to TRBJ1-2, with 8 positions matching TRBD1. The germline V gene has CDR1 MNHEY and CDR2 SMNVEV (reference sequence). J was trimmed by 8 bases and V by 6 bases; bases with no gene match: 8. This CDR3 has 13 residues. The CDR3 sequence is CASSLDRDKGYTF. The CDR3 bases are TGTGCCAGCAGCCTGGACAGGGATAAAGGCTACACCTTC.

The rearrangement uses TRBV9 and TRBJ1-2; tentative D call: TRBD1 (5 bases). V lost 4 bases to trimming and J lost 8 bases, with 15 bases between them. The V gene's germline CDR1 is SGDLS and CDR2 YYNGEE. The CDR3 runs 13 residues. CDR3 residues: CASSPGGAGGYTF. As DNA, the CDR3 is TGTGCCAGCAGCCCGGGAGGGGCGGGGGGCTACACCTTC.

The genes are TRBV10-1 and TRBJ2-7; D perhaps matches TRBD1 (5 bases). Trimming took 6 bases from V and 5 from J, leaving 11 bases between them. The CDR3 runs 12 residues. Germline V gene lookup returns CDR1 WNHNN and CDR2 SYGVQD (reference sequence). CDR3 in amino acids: CASRGPPNEQYF. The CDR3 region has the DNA TGCGCCAGCAGGGGGCCCCCTAACGAGCAGTACTTC.

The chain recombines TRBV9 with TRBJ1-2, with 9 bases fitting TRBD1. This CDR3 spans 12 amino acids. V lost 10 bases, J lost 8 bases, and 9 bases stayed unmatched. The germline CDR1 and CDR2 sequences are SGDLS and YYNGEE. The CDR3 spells CASWDRAKGYTF. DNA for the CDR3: TGTGCCTCATGGGACAGGGCAAAGGGCTACACCTTC.

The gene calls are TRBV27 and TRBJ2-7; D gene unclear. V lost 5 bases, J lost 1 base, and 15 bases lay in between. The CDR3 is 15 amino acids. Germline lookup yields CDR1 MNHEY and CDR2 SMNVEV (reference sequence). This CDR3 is CASSPSFGYSYEQYF. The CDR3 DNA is TGTGCCAGCAGTCCTTCTTTCGGGTATTCCTACGAGCAGTACTTC.

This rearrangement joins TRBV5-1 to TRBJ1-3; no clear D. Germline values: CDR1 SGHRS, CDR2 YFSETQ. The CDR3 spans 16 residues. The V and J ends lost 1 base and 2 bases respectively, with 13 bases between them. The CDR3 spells CASSLRSEVPGNTIYF. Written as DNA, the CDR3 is TGCGCCAGCAGCTTGAGGAGCGAAGTACCTGGAAACACCATATATTTT. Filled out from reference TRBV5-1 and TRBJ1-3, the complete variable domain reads KAGVTQTPRYLIKTRGQQVTLSCSPISGHRSVSWYQQTPGQGLQFLFEYFSETQRNKGNFPGRFSGRQFSNSRSEMNVSTLELGDSALYLCASSLRSEVPGNTIYFGEGSWLTVV.

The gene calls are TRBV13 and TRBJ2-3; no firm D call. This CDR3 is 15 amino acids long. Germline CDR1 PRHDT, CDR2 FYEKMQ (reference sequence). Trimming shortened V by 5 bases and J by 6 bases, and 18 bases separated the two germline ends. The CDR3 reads CASSPVSGIRDTQYF. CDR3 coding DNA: TGTGCCAGCAGCCCCGTAAGTGGGATCAGGGATACGCAGTATTTT. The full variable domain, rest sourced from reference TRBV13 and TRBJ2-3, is AAGVIQSPRHLIKEKRETATLKCYPIPRHDTVYWYQQGPGQDPQFLISFYEKMQSDKGSIPDRFSAQQFSDYHSELNMSSLELGDSALYFCASSPVSGIRDTQYFGPGTRLTVL.

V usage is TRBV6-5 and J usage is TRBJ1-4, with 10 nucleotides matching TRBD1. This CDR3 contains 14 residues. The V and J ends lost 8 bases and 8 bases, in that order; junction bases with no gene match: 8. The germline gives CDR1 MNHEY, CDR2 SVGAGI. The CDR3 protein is CASADRGRGEKLFF. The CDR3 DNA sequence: TGTGCCAGCGCTGACAGGGGGCGAGGGGAAAAACTGTTTTTT.

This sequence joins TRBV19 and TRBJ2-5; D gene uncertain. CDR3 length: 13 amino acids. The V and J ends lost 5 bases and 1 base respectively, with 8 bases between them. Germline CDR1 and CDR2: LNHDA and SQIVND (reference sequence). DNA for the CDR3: TGTGCCAGTAGTGAGGTCCTCCAAGAGACCCAGTACTTC. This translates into CASSEVLQETQYF.

For the CDR3, the DNA is TGTGCCAGCAGATTACTGAGGGCTTTCTTT. Protein: CASRLLRAFF. The chain uses TRBV6-6 and TRBJ1-1; D not certain. The CDR3 extends over 10 amino acids. The germline V gene encodes CDR1 MNHNY and CDR2 SVGAGI (reference sequence). The V gene lost 6 bases and the J gene lost 11 bases, with 10 bases spanning the gap.

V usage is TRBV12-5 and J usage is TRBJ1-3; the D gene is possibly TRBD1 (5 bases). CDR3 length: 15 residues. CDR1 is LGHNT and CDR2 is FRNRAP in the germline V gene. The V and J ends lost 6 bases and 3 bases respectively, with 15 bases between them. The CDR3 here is CASGPNGGDGNTIYF. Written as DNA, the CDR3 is TGTGCTAGTGGCCCAAACGGGGGGGATGGAAACACCATATATTTT.

This CDR3 is CASSLGQLYEQYF. In DNA, the CDR3 is TGTGCCAGCAGCCTCGGACAGCTCTACGAGCAGTACTTC. The chain has TRBV5-6 and TRBJ2-7; tentative D call: TRBD1 (6 bases). The length of the CDR3 is 13 residues. Trimming removed 4 bases at V and 3 bases at J, with 11 bases between. CDR1 is SGHDT, CDR2 YYEEEE, per germline.

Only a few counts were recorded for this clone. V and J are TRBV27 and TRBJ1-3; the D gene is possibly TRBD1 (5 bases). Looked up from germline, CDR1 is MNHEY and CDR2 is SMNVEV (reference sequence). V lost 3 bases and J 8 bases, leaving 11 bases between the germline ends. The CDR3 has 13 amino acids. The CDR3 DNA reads TGTGCCAGCAGTTTCTGGAGGGGAGACACCATATATTTT. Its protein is CASSFWRGDTIYF.

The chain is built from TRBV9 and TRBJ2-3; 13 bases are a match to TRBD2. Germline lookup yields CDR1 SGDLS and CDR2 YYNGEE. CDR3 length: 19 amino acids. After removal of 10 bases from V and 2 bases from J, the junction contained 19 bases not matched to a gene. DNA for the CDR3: TGTGCCCGCCGCGTCGGGTTGGGGGGGACTAGCGGGGCCACAGATACGCAGTATTTT. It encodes CARRVGLGGTSGATDTQYF.